This TCR beta chain was captured by sequencing in a study of blood T cell repertoires in COVID-19 (dated by TCRdb to the early 2020s). The study in broad terms: Collaborator samples came from the United States, Italy and Spain and covered acute and convalescent phases of COVID-19. The material from the prospective study consisted of cDNA or gDNA derived from T cells, B-cell-depleted T cells, or PBMCs. The dataset comprised deeply sampled blood TCRbeta repertoires from subjects exposed to, actively infected with, or recovered from COVID-19. The repertoires were released in a freely available public database intended as a resource for research on the immune response to SARS-CoV-2. The samples were drawn from the first 160 participants of the ongoing ImmuneRACE study and from 1,254 subjects provided by 6 global collaborators. Nearly every sample came with metadata listing a de-identified subject ID, COVID-19 status, age in years and sex. Where available, HLA class I and class II types were obtained from metadata supplied by the sample provider rather than from assay-based typing. Study-wide conclusions, independent of this receptor: Clinical and demographic metadata were provided uncurated, with the amount varying by source and participant.

TCRbeta CDR3 regions were amplified from genomic DNA by means of the immunoSEQ Assay, a bias-controlled multiplex PCR. The study's processing was this. The number of nucleated cells in each sample was estimated from the amplification of reference gene primers within the assay. Sequence reads were collapsed and filtered to measure the absolute abundance of every unique TCRbeta CDR3 rearrangement. For each sample, productive Simpson clonality was calculated as the square root of Simpson's diversity index across productive rearrangements. The source is immuneACCESS, and TCRdb retained only in-frame sequences with V and J called. Part of the clones is not carried over; for the studies checked, unresolved V genes explain less than half of this, and the remainder is unexplained. V and J calls and clone size are those listed in that table; D and trimming were worked out from the DNA. This sample holds around 260,000 clones; about nine tenths were observed only once. The ten biggest clones cover 3.5% to 4.5% of the sample.

This clone was counted only a few times. Its antigen is unknown. Within one base of it there is no much larger clone, and no base qualities were kept. The same CDR3 arises from other DNA sequences in this sample as well. Samples from volunteer blood donors who had recovered from COVID-19 were contributed by a second Seattle source. Collaborating institutions collected whole blood in K2EDTA tubes following their own protocols. Collaborator samples were shipped for TCRbeta analysis as frozen whole blood, isolated PBMCs, or DNA extracted from either sample type. Taken from the germline V gene (reference sequence), the CDR1 and CDR2 loops are DFQATT and SNEGSKA. V gives up 1 base and J gives up 10 bases, and the segment between their germline ends measures 8 bases. Inclusive of the bounding cysteine and phenylalanine, the CDR3 is 11 residues long. The DNA shown is the 33-base CDR3, in frame from base 1.

The TCR originated in a man between 60 and 75 years old who had recovered from COVID-19. Sequenced sample: peripheral blood. Recombination connected TRBV20-1 to TRBJ2-1; TRBD2 is perhaps the D gene, given 5 matching bases. The DNA sequence reads TGCAGTGCTAGAGTGGTAGCGGAGCAGTTCTTC. Its translation is CSARVVAEQFF.